A single sample gave rise to the 31 T cell receptor beta chains below, sequenced in a study of regulatory T cells in long-lasting Graves disease. Through Arm-PCR of CDR3 regions and iRepertoire HTBI primers, TCR beta libraries were built. TCRdb independently ran MiXCR on the multiplex PCR reads; one entry per CDR3 protein. The table records about 430,000 distinct CDR3 sequences, roughly a fifth of them present only once. The time point here: persistent/refractory GD, antithyroid drugs over 5 years with positive TRAb. PBMCs provided the RNA from which the TCR library was made. Sequencing used peripheral blood mononuclear cells (PBMCs), obtained when the disease was refractory, from a patient treated with antithyroid drugs. These receptors were collected from a female donor with Graves disease.

The chain is built from TRBV12-3 or TRBV12-4 and TRBJ2-2; the D gene is possibly TRBD2 (5 bases). V shed 6 bases and J shed 5 bases, with 19 bases lying between them. The CDR3 consists of 16 residues. CDR3 DNA: TGTGCCAGCAGCCGACCAAAGACTATGGGTACCGGGGAGCTGTTTTTT. It codes for CASSRPKTMGTGELFF.

V usage is TRBV20-1 and J usage is TRBJ2-3; 10 positions match TRBD2. Germline V gene lookup returns CDR1 DFQATT and CDR2 SNEGSKA (reference sequence). There are 18 residues in the CDR3. Germline trimming cut 4 bases from V and 1 base from J; bases unmatched to any gene: 14. The CDR3 here is CSAKPWDLAGDRTDTQYF. In nucleotides, the CDR3 is TGCAGTGCTAAACCTTGGGACCTAGCGGGAGACCGCACAGATACGCAGTATTTT.

This clonotype was seen repeatedly, ten times or more. The rearrangement links TRBV11-1 to TRBJ2-7; tentative D call: TRBD1 (5 bases). Germline values: CDR1 SGHAT, CDR2 FQDESV (reference sequence). This CDR3 comprises 14 residues. V was cut by 5 bases and J by 1 base, with 12 bases left in between. This CDR3 is CASSDDRTSYEQYF. CDR3 bases: TGTGCCAGCAGCGACGACAGAACTTCCTACGAGCAGTACTTC.

A remark on this clonotype: A single base separates this from a much larger clone, so it may be a read error. V gene TRBV7-9 combines with J gene TRBJ2-1; 13 bases are shared with TRBD2. Losses at the gene ends were 5 bases for V and 8 bases for J; bases not matched to a gene: 6. CDR1 is SEHNR and CDR2 is FQNEAQ in the germline V gene (reference sequence). The CDR3 loop spans 15 amino acids. CDR3 DNA: TGTGCCAGCAGCCGAACTAGCGGGAGGGGGGATGAGCAGTTCTTC. Translation gives CASSRTSGRGDEQFF.

This clonotype showed up just a few times. The V call is TRBV11-2, the J call TRBJ1-5; D is possibly TRBD1 (5 bases). In germline, CDR1 is SGHAT, CDR2 FQNNGV. V dropped 5 bases and J dropped 0 bases, with 11 bases sitting between them. This CDR3 region has 15 residues. The CDR3: CASSEATASNQPQHF. The CDR3, as DNA: TGTGCCAGCAGCGAGGCGACAGCTAGCAATCAGCCCCAGCATTTT.

In regard to this clonotype: This may be a read error, as it is one base from a much larger clone. The rearrangement joins TRBV6-1 to TRBJ2-7; weak D call: TRBD1 (7 bases). This CDR3 is built from 15 residues. The V end was cut by 6 bases, the J end by 4 bases, with 19 bases between. The germline gives CDR1 MNHNS, CDR2 SASEGT. CDR3 loop: CASSPGGDRRYEQYF. CDR3 coding DNA: TGTGCCAGCAGCCCCGGAGGGGACAGAAGATACGAGCAGTACTTC.

Turning to this clonotype: Germline is not matched at one junction end, which may reflect a read error. This chain joins TRBV7-2 and TRBJ2-2, with D uncertain. CDR3 size: 15 residues. Germline values: CDR1 SGHTA, CDR2 FQGNSA. DNA of the CDR3: TGTGCCAACAGCCTAATGGGGTTGGAAACCGGGGAGCTGTTTTTT. Its protein product is CANSLMGLETGELFF.

The V gene is TRBV7-2, the J gene TRBJ1-2, with D possibly matching TRBD1 (5 bases). The germline gives CDR1 SGHTA, CDR2 FQGNSA. This CDR3 comprises 12 residues. V lost 1 base and J 7 bases, leaving 7 bases between the germline ends. The CDR3 DNA is TGTGCCAGCAGCTTAGAAAGGGGTGGCTACACCTTC. Residues: CASSLERGGYTF.

The chain joins TRBV19 to TRBJ2-2; D unclear. Trimming pared 6 bases from V and 6 bases from J, leaving 11 bases between. This CDR3 comprises 13 residues. Germline CDR1 reads LNHDA; CDR2 reads SQIVND (reference sequence). CDR3 DNA: TGTGCCAGTAGAACCCAGGCTTCCGGGGAGCTGTTTTTT. It specifies CASRTQASGELFF.

Points on this clonotype: Just one base apart from a much larger clone, this may be a read error. The CDR3 DNA follows: TGTGCCAGCAGTTTCCAGGGGACGGATGGAAAACTGTTTTTT. Protein product: CASSFQGTDGKLFF. The chain links TRBV27 to TRBJ1-4, with D possibly matching TRBD1 (6 bases). The CDR3 has 14 residues. Germline V gives CDR1 MNHEY, CDR2 SMNVEV (reference sequence). Trimming shortened V by 3 bases and J by 10 bases, and 15 bases separated the two germline ends. The full variable domain, completed using reference TRBV27 and TRBJ1-4, is EAQVTQNPRYLITVTGKKLTVTCSQNMNHEYMSWYRQDPGLGLRQIYYSMNVEVTDKGDVPEGYKVSRKEKRNFPLILESPSPNQTSLYFCASSFQGTDGKLFFGSGTQLSVL.

This clonotype came up a few times. This chain connects TRBV6-2 or TRBV6-3 to TRBJ2-4; weak D call: TRBD1 (6 bases). The CDR3 covers 15 residues. Germline V gene data show CDR1 as MNHEY and CDR2 as SVGEGT. Trimming took off 6 bases at V and 2 bases at J, with 14 bases between the two ends. The CDR3 DNA reads as TGTGCCAGCAGCCCCCCGGACAGCCCCAAAAACATTCAGTACTTC. Protein: CASSPPDSPKNIQYF.

This clonotype was observed a handful of times. J is TRBJ1-2 and V is TRBV5-1; 11 bases agree with TRBD1. Unmatched junction bases numbered 8, after V lost 3 bases and J lost 7 bases. CDR1 and CDR2 from the germline V gene are SGHRS and YFSETQ. CDR3 length equals 15 residues. CDR3 coding DNA: TGCGCCAGCAGCTCGAGGACAGGGGGCGCGGGTGGCTACACCTTC. Its translation: CASSSRTGGAGGYTF.

This clonotype was detected once. Just one base apart from a much larger clone, this may be a read error. The gene calls are TRBV12-3 or TRBV12-4 and TRBJ2-4; D is uncertain. The V end lost 4 bases, the J end lost 1 base, and 8 bases lay between the germline ends. This CDR3 comprises 14 residues. The CDR3: CASSSDGAKNIQYF. CDR3 DNA sequence: TGTGCCAGCAGTTCGGACGGTGCCAAAAACATTCAGTACTTC.

V and J are TRBV27 and TRBJ2-2, with 7 nucleotides matching TRBD2. The CDR3 runs 16 residues. The germline V gene encodes CDR1 MNHEY and CDR2 SMNVEV (reference sequence). Losses at the gene ends were 7 bases for V and 6 bases for J; bases not matched to a gene: 14. Here the CDR3 reads CASTPSSGERSGELFF. CDR3 DNA: TGTGCCAGCACCCCATCTAGCGGAGAGAGGTCCGGGGAGCTGTTTTTT.

The V and J genes are TRBV9 and TRBJ1-1, with 7 bases aligning to TRBD1. The CDR3 is 14 residues long. The V gene's germline CDR1 is SGDLS and CDR2 YYNGEE. J was trimmed by 1 base and V by 3 bases; bases with no gene match: 3. The CDR3 DNA is TGTGCCAGCAGCGCGGGACAGTGGAACACTGAAGCTTTCTTT. Amino acid sequence: CASSAGQWNTEAFF. Based on the CDR3 plus reference TRBV9 and TRBJ1-1, the full variable domain is DSGVTQTPKHLITATGQRVTLRCSPRSGDLSVYWYQQSLDQGLQFLIQYYNGEERAKGNILERFSAQQFPDLHSELNLSSLELGDSALYFCASSAGQWNTEAFFGQGTRLTVV.

This sequence joins TRBV29-1 and TRBJ2-1; D gene uncertain. This CDR3 region has 14 residues. Germline lookup yields CDR1 SQVTM and CDR2 ANQGSEA. Trimming removed 1 base at V and 6 bases at J, with 13 bases between. CDR3 in amino acids: CSVEGPPGGNEQFF. CDR3 sequence (DNA): TGCAGCGTTGAAGGACCCCCGGGCGGCAATGAGCAGTTCTTC.

As regards this clonotype: This sequence may be a read error, since a much larger clone differs from it by one base. The rearrangement joins TRBV6-2 or TRBV6-3 to TRBJ2-5, with 9 bases aligning to TRBD1. V lost 11 bases and J lost 5; bases outside the gene matches: 15. Germline CDR1 reads MNHEY; CDR2 reads SVGEGT. The CDR3 runs 15 residues. The CDR3 sequence: CAGTGLDRGLETQYF. The CDR3 nucleotides are TGTGCCGGCACCGGGTTGGACAGGGGTTTGGAGACCCAGTACTTC.

Remarks on this clonotype: A much larger clonotype is one base distant, so this may be a read error. The V call is TRBV15, the J call TRBJ2-1, with 7 bases fitting TRBD1. Germline values: CDR1 LNHNV, CDR2 YYDKDF (reference sequence). V trimming: 1 base; J trimming: 10 bases; junction bases outside the gene matches: 10. This CDR3 contains 15 residues. CDR3 in amino acids: CATSRAGTVTYEQFF. For the CDR3, the DNA is TGTGCCACCAGCAGAGCCGGGACAGTTACCTACGAGCAGTTCTTC. The complete variable domain, with remaining parts taken from reference TRBV15 and TRBJ2-1, reads DAMVIQNPRYQVTQFGKPVTLSCSQTLNHNVMYWYQQKSSQAPKLLFHYYDKDFNNEADTPDNFQSRRPNTSFCFLDIRSPGLGDTAMYLCATSRAGTVTYEQFFGPGTRLTVL.

The chain links TRBV12-3 or TRBV12-4 to TRBJ2-1, with TRBD1 as a possible D gene (5 bases). Trimming left V 3 bases short and J 5 bases short, with 20 bases between. The CDR3 runs 17 residues. CDR3 protein: CASSFVFGHSTHNEQFF. The CDR3, as DNA: TGTGCCAGCAGTTTTGTCTTCGGACATTCCACACACAATGAGCAGTTCTTC.

The J gene is TRBJ2-3, the V gene TRBV28; D is unresolved. V lost 3 bases, J lost 2 bases, and 9 bases lay in between. The CDR3 sequence is 14 residues long. Germline assignment: CDR1 MDHEN and CDR2 SYDVKM. Written as DNA, the CDR3 is TGTGCCAGCAGTTTGGACCCCAACACAGATACGCAGTATTTT. Its translation: CASSLDPNTDTQYF.

Many counts were recorded for this clonotype. This chain joins TRBV7-3 and TRBJ1-2, with D perhaps TRBD1 (6 bases). Trimming took off 5 bases at V and 6 bases at J, with 16 bases between the two ends. The germline V gene encodes CDR1 SGHTA and CDR2 FQGTGA. This CDR3 is 14 amino acids long. CDR3 nucleotide sequence: TGTGCCAGCAGCCACGGTGGGGGCTCGGATGGCTACACCTTC. Protein product: CASSHGGGSDGYTF.

V and J are TRBV7-9 and TRBJ1-2; a weak D match, TRBD1 (6 bases). The CDR3 spans 18 residues. Deletions cut 8 bases from V and 5 bases from J, with 30 bases between. Germline CDR1 and CDR2: SEHNR and FQNEAQ (reference sequence). The CDR3 loop reads CASDPCLVTGLSDYGYTF. Here the CDR3 DNA reads TGTGCCAGCGACCCCTGCTTGGTGACAGGCCTTTCCGATTATGGCTACACCTTC.

This clonotype was detected a few times. The chain has TRBV5-1 and TRBJ2-7; D not certain. V lost 0 bases to trimming and J lost 1 base, with 11 bases between them. The germline CDR1 and CDR2 sequences are SGHRS and YFSETQ. CDR3 length: 15 amino acids. CDR3 nucleotides: TGCGCCAGCAGCTTGGAATATTCATTATCCTACGAGCAGTACTTC. This gives the protein CASSLEYSLSYEQYF.

V and J are TRBV15 and TRBJ2-7, with a tentative D call TRBD1 (6 bases). Germline CDR1 and CDR2: LNHNV and YYDKDF (reference sequence). The CDR3 spans 16 residues. Trimming shortened V by 3 bases and J by 2 bases, and 17 bases separated the two germline ends. CDR3 region: CATSSWTEGSPYEQYF. CDR3 DNA: TGTGCCACCAGCAGTTGGACAGAGGGGTCTCCCTACGAGCAGTACTTC.

This clonotype has a count of ten or more. The rearrangement links TRBV12-3 or TRBV12-4 to TRBJ2-5; D remains ambiguous. The V gene lost 5 bases and the J gene lost 2 bases, with 9 bases spanning the gap. The CDR3 is 13 amino acids. CDR3 amino acids: CASSQEAQETQYF. DNA for the CDR3: TGTGCCAGCAGTCAAGAGGCTCAAGAGACCCAGTACTTC.

This clonotype was counted only a few times. This chain uses TRBV19 with TRBJ1-5; 7 nucleotides align to TRBD1. V lost 1 base to trimming and J lost 3 bases; unmatched junction nucleotides: 6. The CDR3 loop spans 16 amino acids. Germline-derived CDR1 and CDR2 are LNHDA and SQIVND (reference sequence). DNA of the CDR3: TGTGCCAGTAGTATAGCGGGACAGCGAATCAATCAGCCCCAGCATTTT. Amino acids: CASSIAGQRINQPQHF.

The V call is TRBV9, the J call TRBJ2-2; D is unresolved. Germline CDR1 and CDR2: SGDLS and YYNGEE. The CDR3 loop spans 15 amino acids. V was trimmed by 8 bases and J by 2 bases, leaving 16 bases between them. This CDR3 reads CARTPRILNTGELFF. The CDR3 nucleotides read TGTGCCAGGACCCCGCGCATATTAAACACCGGGGAGCTGTTTTTT. The whole variable domain, filled in from reference TRBV9 and TRBJ2-2, reads DSGVTQTPKHLITATGQRVTLRCSPRSGDLSVYWYQQSLDQGLQFLIQYYNGEERAKGNILERFSAQQFPDLHSELNLSSLELGDSALYFCARTPRILNTGELFFGEGSRLTVL.

The rearrangement links TRBV30 to TRBJ1-2, with no clear D. The germline gives CDR1 GTSNPN, CDR2 SVGIG (reference sequence). V dropped 0 bases and J dropped 2 bases, with 7 bases sitting between them. The CDR3 runs 13 residues. CDR3 region: CAWSVVGNYGYTF. Here the CDR3 DNA reads TGTGCCTGGAGTGTCGTCGGGAACTATGGCTACACCTTC. The full variable domain, rest sourced from reference TRBV30 and TRBJ1-2, is SQTIHQWPATLVQPVGSPLSLECTVEGTSNPNLYWYRQAAGRGLQLLFYSVGIGQISSEVPQNLSASRPQDRQFILSSKKLLLSDSGFYLCAWSVVGNYGYTFGSGTRLTVV.

This chain links TRBV9 with TRBJ1-1; D is uncertain. V shed 2 bases and J shed 0 bases, with 8 bases lying between them. The CDR3 contains 14 residues. CDR1 is SGDLS, CDR2 YYNGEE, per germline. CDR3: CASSVGQMNTEAFF. In DNA, the CDR3 is TGTGCCAGCAGCGTTGGCCAGATGAACACTGAAGCTTTCTTT.

There are many counts of this clonotype. The chain carries TRBV29-1 and TRBJ1-1; D uncertain. CDR1 is SQVTM and CDR2 is ANQGSEA in the germline V gene. CDR3 length: 11 residues. Deletions cut 3 bases from V and 7 bases from J, with 9 bases between. CDR3 DNA sequence: TGCAGCGTTGATGAATTTGGTGAAGCTTTCTTT. Protein sequence: CSVDEFGEAFF.

This clonotype has a handful of counts. This rearrangement joins TRBV7-3 to TRBJ2-6, with no clear D. The CDR3 is 18 amino acids. Trimming removed 2 bases at V and 0 bases at J, with 14 bases between. Germline assignment: CDR1 SGHTA and CDR2 FQGTGA. The CDR3 reads CASSLLGPRASGANVLTF. CDR3 coding DNA: TGTGCCAGCAGCTTACTCGGACCCCGAGCCTCTGGGGCCAACGTCCTGACTTTC.